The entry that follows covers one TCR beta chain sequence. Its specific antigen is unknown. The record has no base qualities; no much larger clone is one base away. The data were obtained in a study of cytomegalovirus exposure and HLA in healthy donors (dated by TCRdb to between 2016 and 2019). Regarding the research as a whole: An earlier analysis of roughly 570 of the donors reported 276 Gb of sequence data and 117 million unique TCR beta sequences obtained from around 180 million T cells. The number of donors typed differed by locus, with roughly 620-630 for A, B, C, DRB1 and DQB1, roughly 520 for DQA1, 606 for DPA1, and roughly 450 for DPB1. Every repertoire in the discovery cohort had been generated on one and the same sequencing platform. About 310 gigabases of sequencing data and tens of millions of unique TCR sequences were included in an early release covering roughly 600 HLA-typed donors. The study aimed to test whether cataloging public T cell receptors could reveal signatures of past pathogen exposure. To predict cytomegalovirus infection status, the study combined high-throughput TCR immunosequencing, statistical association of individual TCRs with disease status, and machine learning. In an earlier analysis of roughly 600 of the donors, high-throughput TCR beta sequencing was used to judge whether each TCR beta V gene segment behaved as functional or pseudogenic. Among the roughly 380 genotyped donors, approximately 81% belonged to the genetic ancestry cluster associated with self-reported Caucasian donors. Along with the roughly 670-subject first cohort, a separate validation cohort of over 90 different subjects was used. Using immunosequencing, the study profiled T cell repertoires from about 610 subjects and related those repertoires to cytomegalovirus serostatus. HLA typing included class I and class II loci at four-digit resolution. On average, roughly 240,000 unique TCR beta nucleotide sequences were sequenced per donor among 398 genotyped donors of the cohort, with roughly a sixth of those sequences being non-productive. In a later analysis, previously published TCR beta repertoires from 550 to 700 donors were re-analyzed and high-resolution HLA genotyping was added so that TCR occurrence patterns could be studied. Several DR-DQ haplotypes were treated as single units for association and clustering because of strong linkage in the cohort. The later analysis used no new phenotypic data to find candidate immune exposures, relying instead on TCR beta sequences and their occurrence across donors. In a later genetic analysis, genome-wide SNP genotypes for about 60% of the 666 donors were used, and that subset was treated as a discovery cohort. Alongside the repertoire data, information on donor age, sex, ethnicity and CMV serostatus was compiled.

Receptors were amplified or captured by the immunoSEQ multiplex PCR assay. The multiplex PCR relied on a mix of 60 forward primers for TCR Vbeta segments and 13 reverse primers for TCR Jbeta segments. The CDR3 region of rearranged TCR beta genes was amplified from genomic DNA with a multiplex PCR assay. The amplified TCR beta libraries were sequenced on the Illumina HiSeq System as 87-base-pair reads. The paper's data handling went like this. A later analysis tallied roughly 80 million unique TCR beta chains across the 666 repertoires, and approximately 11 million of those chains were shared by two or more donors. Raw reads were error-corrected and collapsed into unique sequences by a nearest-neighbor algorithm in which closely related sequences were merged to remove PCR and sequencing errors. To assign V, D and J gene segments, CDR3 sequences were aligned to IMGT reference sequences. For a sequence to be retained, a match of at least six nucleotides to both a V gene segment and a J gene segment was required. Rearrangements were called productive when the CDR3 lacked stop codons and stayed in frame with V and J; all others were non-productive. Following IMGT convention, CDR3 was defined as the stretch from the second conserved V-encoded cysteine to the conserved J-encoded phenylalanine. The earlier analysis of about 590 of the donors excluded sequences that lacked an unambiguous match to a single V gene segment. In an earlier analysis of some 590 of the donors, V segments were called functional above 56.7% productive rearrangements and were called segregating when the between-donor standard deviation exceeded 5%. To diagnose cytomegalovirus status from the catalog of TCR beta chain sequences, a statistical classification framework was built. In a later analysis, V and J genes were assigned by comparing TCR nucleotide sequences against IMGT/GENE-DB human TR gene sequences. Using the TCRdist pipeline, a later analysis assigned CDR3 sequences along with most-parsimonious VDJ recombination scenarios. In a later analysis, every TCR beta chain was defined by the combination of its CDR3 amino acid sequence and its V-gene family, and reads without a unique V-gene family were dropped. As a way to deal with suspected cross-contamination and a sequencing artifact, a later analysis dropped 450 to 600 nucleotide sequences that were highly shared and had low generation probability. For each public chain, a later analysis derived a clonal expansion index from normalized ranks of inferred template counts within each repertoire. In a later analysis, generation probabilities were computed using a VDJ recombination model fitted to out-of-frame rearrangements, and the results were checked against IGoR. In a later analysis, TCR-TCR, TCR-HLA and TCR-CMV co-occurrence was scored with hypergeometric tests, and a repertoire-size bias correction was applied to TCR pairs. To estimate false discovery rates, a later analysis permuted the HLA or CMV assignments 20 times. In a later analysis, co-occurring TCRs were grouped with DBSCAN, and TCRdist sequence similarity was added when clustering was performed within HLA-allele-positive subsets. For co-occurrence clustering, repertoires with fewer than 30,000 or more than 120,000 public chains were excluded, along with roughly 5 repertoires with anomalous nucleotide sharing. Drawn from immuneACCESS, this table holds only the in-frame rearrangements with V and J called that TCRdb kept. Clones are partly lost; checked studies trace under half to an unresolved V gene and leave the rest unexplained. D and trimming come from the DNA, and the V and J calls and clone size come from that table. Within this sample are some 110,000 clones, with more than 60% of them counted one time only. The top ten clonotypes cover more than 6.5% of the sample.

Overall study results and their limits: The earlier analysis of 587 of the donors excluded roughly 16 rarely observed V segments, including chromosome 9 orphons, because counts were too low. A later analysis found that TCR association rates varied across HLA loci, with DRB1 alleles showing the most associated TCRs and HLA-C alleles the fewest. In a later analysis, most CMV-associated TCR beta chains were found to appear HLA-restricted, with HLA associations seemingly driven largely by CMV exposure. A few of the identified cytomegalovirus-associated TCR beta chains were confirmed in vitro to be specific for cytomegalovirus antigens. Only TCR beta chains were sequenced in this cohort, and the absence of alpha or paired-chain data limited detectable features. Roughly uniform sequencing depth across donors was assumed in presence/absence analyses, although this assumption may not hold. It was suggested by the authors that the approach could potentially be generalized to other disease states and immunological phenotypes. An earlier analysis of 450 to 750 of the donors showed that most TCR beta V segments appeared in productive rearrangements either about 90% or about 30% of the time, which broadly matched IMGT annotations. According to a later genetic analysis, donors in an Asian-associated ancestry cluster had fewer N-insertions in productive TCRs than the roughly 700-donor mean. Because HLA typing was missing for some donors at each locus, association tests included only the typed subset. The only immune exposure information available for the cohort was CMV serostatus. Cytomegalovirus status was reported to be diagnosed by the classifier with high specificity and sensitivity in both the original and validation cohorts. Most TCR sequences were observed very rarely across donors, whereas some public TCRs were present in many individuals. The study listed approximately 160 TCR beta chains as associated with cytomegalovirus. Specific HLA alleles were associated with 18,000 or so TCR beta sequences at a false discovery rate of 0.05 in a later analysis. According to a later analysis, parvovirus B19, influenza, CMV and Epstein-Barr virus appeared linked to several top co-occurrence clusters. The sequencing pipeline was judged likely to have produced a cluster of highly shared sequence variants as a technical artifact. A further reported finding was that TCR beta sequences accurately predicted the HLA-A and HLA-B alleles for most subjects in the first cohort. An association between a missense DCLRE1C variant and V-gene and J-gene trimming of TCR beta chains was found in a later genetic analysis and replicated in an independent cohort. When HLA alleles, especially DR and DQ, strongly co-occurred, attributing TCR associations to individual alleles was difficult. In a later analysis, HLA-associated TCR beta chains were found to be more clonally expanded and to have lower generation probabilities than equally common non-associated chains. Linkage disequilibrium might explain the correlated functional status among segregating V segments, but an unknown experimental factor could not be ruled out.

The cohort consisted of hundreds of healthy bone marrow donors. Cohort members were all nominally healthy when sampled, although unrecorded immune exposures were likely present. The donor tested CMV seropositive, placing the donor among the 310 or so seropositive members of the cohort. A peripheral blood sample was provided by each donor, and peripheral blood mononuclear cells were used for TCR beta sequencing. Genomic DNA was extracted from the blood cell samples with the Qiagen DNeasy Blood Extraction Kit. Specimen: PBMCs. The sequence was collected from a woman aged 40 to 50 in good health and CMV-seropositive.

The CDR3 here reads CASSVGSGGESEQFF. The base sequence is TGTGCCAGCAGCGTAGGATCGGGAGGAGAGAGTGAGCAGTTCTTC. Here the chain combines TRBV9 and TRBJ2-1; the junction holds 7 bases that match TRBD2. Inclusive of the bounding cysteine and phenylalanine, the CDR3 is 15 residues long. Only CDR3 DNA remains: 45 bases, in frame from the first base. CDR1 SGDLS and CDR2 YYNGEE are derived from the germline V gene. V loses 0 bases at its end and J loses 9 bases; junction bases beyond the gene matches: 9.